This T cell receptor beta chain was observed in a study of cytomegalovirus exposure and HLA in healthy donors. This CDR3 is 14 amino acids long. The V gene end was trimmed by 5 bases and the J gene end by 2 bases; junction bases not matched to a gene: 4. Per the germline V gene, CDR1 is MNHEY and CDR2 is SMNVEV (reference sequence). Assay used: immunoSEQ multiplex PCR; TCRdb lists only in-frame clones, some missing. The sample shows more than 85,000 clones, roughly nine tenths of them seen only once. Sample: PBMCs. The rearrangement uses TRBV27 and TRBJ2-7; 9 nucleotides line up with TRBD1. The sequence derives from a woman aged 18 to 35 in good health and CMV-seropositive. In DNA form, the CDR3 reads TGTGCCAGCAGTACCAGGGACAGGGCCTACGAGCAGTACTTC. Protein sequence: CASSTRDRAYEQYF.